Listed below are T cell receptor beta chains from one sample, sequenced in a study of CD8 T cells in Susac syndrome. A single record per CDR3 protein comes from TCRdb applying MiXCR to the immunoSEQ multiplex PCR reads. Altogether approximately 100,000 distinct CDR3 sequences are present, about 90% being singletons, with the ten largest covering roughly 0.12%. Specimen: CD8+ T cells from PBMCs. The receptors derive from a human donor in good health. The CDR3 runs from the conserved cysteine through the conserved F or W. Each record gives: J gene, D gene, V gene, CDR3 DNA, CDR3 protein. The D gene is left open where the match is weak.

>TRBJ1-1|.|TRBV7-2
TGTGCCAGCAGCTTAGATCTAGGAGATCGGGCTTTCTTT
CASSLDLGDRAFF
>TRBJ1-3|.|TRBV6-5
TGTGCCAGCAGATCGGACTTCTCTGGAAACACCATATATTTT
CASRSDFSGNTIYF
>TRBJ1-2|TRBD1|TRBV7-3
TGTGCCAGCAGCTTATTAGGGGGGACAGGGGGCAGCTATGGCTACACCTTC
CASSLLGGTGGSYGYTF
>TRBJ1-2|.|TRBV6-2/TRBV6-3
TGTGCCAGCAGTTGGCCCCGCGGATCGGGAGGAAACTATGGCTACACCTTC
CASSWPRGSGGNYGYTF
>TRBJ2-1|.|TRBV4-2
TGTGCCAGCAAACAGGGAGGGTCCAATGAGCAGTTCTTC
CASKQGGSNEQFF
>TRBJ2-2|TRBD1|TRBV12-5
TGTGCTAGTGGTTCGGACAGGGGGCGGACCGGGGAGCTGTTTTTT
CASGSDRGRTGELFF
>TRBJ2-3|.|TRBV5-4
TGTGCCAGCAGCTTCGTCCAAACCGCTAGCACAGATACGCAGTATTTT
CASSFVQTASTDTQYF
>TRBJ2-7|.|TRBV5-1
TGCGCCAGCAGCTTGAATGACCAGGCTCGACAACCTTCCTACGAGCAGTACTTC
CASSLNDQARQPSYEQYF
>TRBJ1-2|TRBD1|TRBV4-3
TGCGCCAGCAGCCAGGACAGGCTTTTTGGCTACACCTTC
CASSQDRLFGYTF
>TRBJ2-3|.|TRBV28
TGTGCCAGCAGTTCCAGTCTTCCTAGCACAGATACGCAGTATTTT
CASSSSLPSTDTQYF
>TRBJ1-1|.|TRBV14
TGTGCCAGCAGCCGCCGACAGAGTTTAGGCACTGAAGCTTTCTTT
CASSRRQSLGTEAFF
>TRBJ1-3|TRBD1|TRBV7-2
TGTGCCAGCAGCTTAGTCCTGGGACAGACTCCTGGAAACACCATATATTTT
CASSLVLGQTPGNTIYF
>TRBJ2-7|TRBD2|TRBV28
TGTGCCAGCAGATTCCTGCTAGCGGGAGTCTACGAGCAGTACTTC
CASRFLLAGVYEQYF
>TRBJ2-3|.|TRBV29-1
TGCAGCGGTCGGGACGTCCCAGATACGCAGTATTTT
CSGRDVPDTQYF
>TRBJ2-5|TRBD1|TRBV29-1
TGCAGCGTTGAGCCGGACAGGGGGCGGTCGGAGACCCAGTACTTC
CSVEPDRGRSETQYF
>TRBJ2-1|TRBD2|TRBV5-4
TGTGCCAGCAGCTTGGGACTAGCGGGATGGGAGCAGTTCTTC
CASSLGLAGWEQFF
>TRBJ2-7|.|TRBV5-4
TGTGCCAGCAGCTCACCGGGCCTCTCCTACGAGCAGTACTTC
CASSSPGLSYEQYF
>TRBJ1-3|.|TRBV5-1
TGCGCCAGCAGCTCTCATCCTGCGAGCTCTGGAAACACCATATATTTT
CASSSHPASSGNTIYF
>TRBJ2-7|.|TRBV5-6
TGTGCCGACAGCTTGGTGGGCGCGTCCTACGAGCAGTACTTC
CADSLVGASYEQYF
>TRBJ2-7|.|TRBV20-1
TGCAGCTATTCGGGAGCCCCCGATCACGAGCAGTACTTC
CSYSGAPDHEQYF
>TRBJ1-1|.|TRBV6-6
TGTGCCAGCAGTGGACGGGGCATTCGGGAGAACACTGAAGCTTTCTTT
CASSGRGIRENTEAFF